These 29 T cell receptor beta chains came from one sample sequenced in a study of T-cell memory formation after mild COVID-19. MiXCR, run by TCRdb on the 5' RACE reads, gives a single entry per CDR3 protein. Seen here are fewer than 650,000 distinct CDR3 sequences, about 22% observed once, and the top ten hold about 8.7%. Sequencing was carried out using PBMCs or a T cell subset sorted from them (not recorded which). These receptors all come from an adult woman who had mild COVID-19 (a few samples of this study predate the infection). Cell type and time point are not known.

The V gene is TRBV4-1, the J gene TRBJ2-2; D is undetermined. Trimming took 0 bases from V and 5 from J, leaving 13 bases between them. Germline V gives CDR1 MGHRA, CDR2 YSYEKL. The CDR3 length is 16 residues. This chain's CDR3 is CASSQDLHWGTGELFF. CDR3 coding DNA: TGCGCCAGCAGCCAAGATCTCCATTGGGGAACCGGGGAGCTGTTTTTT.

This clonotype was seen a handful of times. This chain connects TRBV25-1 to TRBJ1-2; 7 positions match TRBD1. The CDR3 has 12 residues. Germline loops: CDR1 MGHDK, CDR2 SYGVNS. The V segment lost 7 bases and the J segment 7 bases; nucleotides outside the gene matches: 6. The CDR3 region is CASNTGDSGYTF. DNA of the CDR3: TGTGCCAGCAATACAGGGGATTCTGGCTACACCTTC.

This clonotype showed up just a few times. V and J are TRBV7-2 and TRBJ2-5, with 10 bases fitting TRBD1. The CDR3 consists of 16 residues. Germline CDR1 reads SGHTA; CDR2 reads FQGNSA. V lost 5 bases to trimming and J lost 4 bases; unmatched junction nucleotides: 10. This CDR3 is CASSHRQGAFRETQYF. The CDR3 nucleotides read TGTGCCAGCAGCCACCGACAGGGGGCATTTCGAGAGACCCAGTACTTC.

This chain joins TRBV7-9 and TRBJ2-3; the match to TRBD2 covers 12 bases. The germline V gene has CDR1 SEHNR and CDR2 FQNEAQ (reference sequence). V gave up 5 bases and J gave up 3 bases; unmatched junction bases: 6. This CDR3 is built from 16 residues. CDR3 protein: CASSATGTSGTDTQYF. In DNA, the CDR3 is TGTGCCAGCAGCGCGACCGGGACTAGCGGGACAGATACGCAGTATTTT.

This clonotype has a handful of counts. V gene TRBV5-6 combines with J gene TRBJ2-3; the D gene is possibly TRBD2 (6 bases). Per the germline V gene, CDR1 is SGHDT and CDR2 is YYEEEE. The V end lost 4 bases, the J end lost 2 bases, and 14 bases lay between the germline ends. This CDR3 spans 15 amino acids. The CDR3 sequence is CASSISPGLTDTQYF. The CDR3, as DNA: TGTGCCAGCAGCATTTCCCCGGGACTCACAGATACGCAGTATTTT.

In this sample, this clonotype turned up a few times. This sequence joins TRBV7-2 and TRBJ2-3, with 9 bases that match TRBD2. Germline V gene lookup returns CDR1 SGHTA and CDR2 FQGNSA. The V and J ends lost 4 bases and 1 base, in that order; junction bases with no gene match: 12. The CDR3 spans 18 residues. The CDR3 DNA reads as TGTGCCAGCAGCTCCTGGGGCGGGAGGGCCTCGGGCACAGATACGCAGTATTTT. It yields the protein CASSSWGGRASGTDTQYF. Full variable domain (remainder filled in from reference TRBV7-2 and TRBJ2-3): GAGVSQSPSNKVTEKGKDVELRCDPISGHTALYWYRQSLGQGLEFLIYFQGNSAPDKSGLPSDRFSAERTGGSVSTLTIQRTQQEDSAVYLCASSSWGGRASGTDTQYFGPGTRLTVL.

V and J are TRBV21-1 and TRBJ2-3; TRBD1 is taken as the D call from the table, unchecked against the DNA. TRBV21-1 is marked as a pseudogene. The CDR3 is made up of 12 amino acids. CDR3 sequence: CASSISGGTQYF. Here the CDR3 DNA reads TGTGCCAGCAGCATTTCAGGGGGTACGCAGTATTTT.

This clonotype has only a few counts. At one end, the junction sequence differs from germline, possibly due to a read error. The V and J genes are TRBV5-1 and TRBJ2-3, with 8 positions matching TRBD1. The CDR3 runs to 16 residues. Germline lookup yields CDR1 SGHRS and CDR2 YFSETQ. CDR3 in DNA: TGTGCCAGCTCACCATCTGGGACAGGTGGCACAGATACGCAGTATTTT. Translating gives CASSPSGTGGTDTQYF.

V usage is TRBV5-1 and J usage is TRBJ2-7, with 8 bases that match TRBD1. Germline CDR1 reads SGHRS; CDR2 reads YFSETQ. This CDR3 has 15 amino acids. J gave up 2 bases and V 5 bases, and 9 bases lay outside the gene matches. CDR3 DNA: TGCGCCAGCAGTACGGGACAGGCGGCTCCCTACGAGCAGTACTTC. It encodes CASSTGQAAPYEQYF.

This clonotype was recorded a few times. This chain links TRBV12-3 or TRBV12-4 with TRBJ1-2; 10 nucleotides line up with TRBD1. This CDR3 spans 17 amino acids. Trimming cost V 4 bases and J 4 bases; bases outside gene matches: 12. CDR3 loop: CASSYFGTGVSGYGYTF. Written as DNA, the CDR3 is TGTGCCAGCAGTTACTTCGGGACAGGGGTGTCGGGCTATGGCTACACCTTC.

This chain joins TRBV27 and TRBJ2-1, with TRBD2 matching 14 bases. Germline CDR1 MNHEY, CDR2 SMNVEV (reference sequence). This CDR3 spans 18 amino acids. J lost 7 bases, V lost 6 bases, and 14 bases had no gene match. CDR3 loop: CASSRGLAGGGRINEQFF. The CDR3 nucleotides read TGTGCCAGCAGCCGCGGACTAGCGGGGGGAGGTCGGATTAATGAGCAGTTCTTC.

This chain connects TRBV6-6 to TRBJ2-7; 12 positions agree with TRBD1. Unmatched junction bases numbered 7, after V lost 5 bases and J lost 5 bases. The CDR3 has 15 amino acids. Germline assignment: CDR1 MNHNY and CDR2 SVGAGI (reference sequence). CDR3 DNA: TGTGCCAGCAGTCGACCGGGACAGGGGGCTGACGAGCAGTACTTC. It yields the protein CASSRPGQGADEQYF.

The chain uses TRBV5-1 and TRBJ1-2; D is unresolved. Looked up from germline, CDR1 is SGHRS and CDR2 is YFSETQ. CDR3 length equals 14 residues. Trimming took off 0 bases at V and 8 bases at J, with 14 bases between the two ends. CDR3 protein: CASSLESPWKGYTF. The CDR3 DNA follows: TGCGCCAGCAGCTTGGAGTCCCCATGGAAGGGCTACACCTTC.

The chain is built from TRBV19 and TRBJ1-1, with TRBD1 as a possible D gene (5 bases). Trimming stripped 8 bases from V and 1 base from J, with 8 bases between. Germline-derived CDR1 and CDR2 are LNHDA and SQIVND (reference sequence). The CDR3 runs 12 residues. The CDR3 nucleotides are TGTGCCAGTTGGGACTGGAACACTGAAGCTTTCTTT. Translated: CASWDWNTEAFF.

The J gene is TRBJ2-3, the V gene TRBV9, with 7 bases lining up with TRBD2. CDR3 length: 15 amino acids. With V trimmed by 2 bases and J by 5 bases, 8 bases remained unmatched. CDR1 is SGDLS, CDR2 YYNGEE, per germline. CDR3 nucleotide sequence: TGTGCCAGCAGCGTCGCCGCGGGAGTAGGAGATACGCAGTATTTT. Translating it yields CASSVAAGVGDTQYF.

The CDR3 protein is CASSKLSPRTGTGELFF. The CDR3 nucleotides read TGTGCCAGCAGCAAACTCTCCCCCAGGACCGGCACCGGGGAGCTGTTTTTT. This sequence joins TRBV6-2 or TRBV6-3 and TRBJ2-2; D ambiguous. The CDR3 spans 17 residues. V was shortened by 6 bases and J by 4 bases, with 21 bases between the two germline ends. Germline loops: CDR1 MNHEY, CDR2 SVGEGT.

On this clonotype itself: One base away lies a much larger clone, so this may be a sequencing read error. The genes are TRBV28 and TRBJ2-1; D possibly corresponds to TRBD2 (5 bases). In germline, CDR1 is MDHEN, CDR2 SYDVKM. The V end was cut by 2 bases, the J end by 10 bases, with 6 bases between. This CDR3 is 11 amino acids long. CDR3 sequence (DNA): TGTGCCAGCAGTTTAAGGGAGGAGCAGTTCTTC. It codes for CASSLREEQFF.

The J gene is TRBJ1-2, the V gene TRBV25-1; the match to TRBD1 covers 7 bases. The CDR3 sequence is 14 residues long. Trimming at V came to 4 bases and at J to 6 bases, leaving 8 bases not matched to a gene. The germline V gene has CDR1 MGHDK and CDR2 SYGVNS. The CDR3 is CASSGGQSVDGYTF. DNA of the CDR3: TGTGCCAGCAGTGGGGGACAGTCCGTGGATGGCTACACCTTC.

The chain is built from TRBV7-2 and TRBJ2-6, with a weak D call TRBD2 (5 bases). V was pared by 7 bases and J by 2 bases, with 12 bases between. The CDR3 loop spans 15 amino acids. Germline V lookup: CDR1 SGHTA, CDR2 FQGNSA. Here the CDR3 DNA reads TGTGCCAGCACCCCTTCACTAGCTGGGGCCAACGTCCTGACTTTC. This sequence encodes CASTPSLAGANVLTF.

This sequence joins TRBV7-8 and TRBJ2-3, with 9 bases that match TRBD2. The length of the CDR3 is 17 residues. Germline CDR1 is SGHVS and CDR2 is FQNEAQ. Losses at the gene ends were 1 base for V and 7 bases for J; bases not matched to a gene: 12. The CDR3 coding sequence is TGTGCCAGCAGCTTAGGGCTAGCGGGGATATCAACTAATACGCAGTATTTT. Encoded protein: CASSLGLAGISTNTQYF.

The chain couples TRBV29-1 to TRBJ2-7; D remains ambiguous. Germline V gene sequence: CDR1 SQVTM, CDR2 ANQGSEA. V shed 4 bases and J shed 0 bases, with 10 bases lying between them. CDR3 length: 13 amino acids. The CDR3 DNA reads as TGCAGCGTTGTAGTAGCAGGCTCCTACGAGCAGTACTTC. Translation gives CSVVVAGSYEQYF.

This clonotype was seen a few times. The rearrangement joins TRBV12-3 or TRBV12-4 to TRBJ2-5; D might be TRBD1 (5 bases). The CDR3 has 14 amino acids. The V and J ends lost 2 bases and 1 base respectively, with 8 bases between them. The CDR3 DNA follows: TGTGCCAGCAGTTTATCGACAGCCCAAGAGACCCAGTACTTC. Its protein product is CASSLSTAQETQYF.

The chain carries TRBV4-1 and TRBJ1-1; no firm D call. CDR1 and CDR2 from the germline V gene are MGHRA and YSYEKL. The length of the CDR3 is 15 residues. V dropped 5 bases and J dropped 3 bases, with 16 bases sitting between them. CDR3: CASSSQDGQYTEAFF. The CDR3 DNA reads TGCGCCAGCAGCAGTCAGGACGGCCAATACACTGAAGCTTTCTTT.

V gene TRBV9 combines with J gene TRBJ2-1; D might be TRBD1 (6 bases). The CDR3 loop spans 16 amino acids. Germline V gives CDR1 SGDLS, CDR2 YYNGEE. Trimming cost V 2 bases and J 3 bases, with 15 bases left between them. CDR3 sequence: CASSVSPGHLYNEQFF. CDR3 coding DNA: TGTGCCAGCAGCGTTTCGCCGGGACACCTCTACAATGAGCAGTTCTTC.

V and J are TRBV23-1 and TRBJ2-2; no clear D gene. Being an ORF, TRBV23-1 has a function that is uncertain. V lost 8 bases and J 4 bases, leaving 8 bases between the germline ends. This CDR3 is built from 12 residues. The CDR3 DNA reads as TGCGCCAGCTTTGGTTTCACCGGGGAGCTGTTTTTT. This encodes CASFGFTGELFF.

This sequence joins TRBV15 and TRBJ1-4; 9 nucleotides align to TRBD1. CDR1 is LNHNV and CDR2 is YYDKDF in the germline V gene (reference sequence). The J segment lost 10 bases and the V segment lost 4 bases, leaving 7 bases of the junction unmatched. This CDR3 is 14 amino acids long. DNA for the CDR3: TGTGCCACCAGCACTAGACAGGGGGTGGCAAAACTGTTTTTT. Protein: CATSTRQGVAKLFF. The full variable domain, with the rest looked up from reference TRBV15 and TRBJ1-4, is DAMVIQNPRYQVTQFGKPVTLSCSQTLNHNVMYWYQQKSSQAPKLLFHYYDKDFNNEADTPDNFQSRRPNTSFCFLDIRSPGLGDTAMYLCATSTRQGVAKLFFGSGTQLSVL.

V usage is TRBV20-1 and J usage is TRBJ2-5; D remains unclear. This CDR3 is built from 11 residues. V was cut by 0 bases and J by 10 bases, with 9 bases left in between. Germline V gene sequence: CDR1 DFQATT, CDR2 SNEGSKA (reference sequence). CDR3 DNA: TGCAGTGCTAGAGACGCCCCACTCCAGTACTTC. The encoded protein is CSARDAPLQYF.

This clonotype was observed a few times. The chain joins TRBV4-2 to TRBJ2-3, with TRBD2 identical over 8 bases. The V gene end was trimmed by 0 bases and the J gene end by 4 bases; junction bases not matched to a gene: 6. CDR1 is LGHNA, CDR2 YNFKEQ, per germline. This CDR3 comprises 16 residues. The CDR3 DNA follows: TGTGCCAGCAGCCAAGACCGGGGGGGCCTCTCAGATACGCAGTATTTT. It yields the protein CASSQDRGGLSDTQYF.

The rearrangement links TRBV24-1 to TRBJ2-1, with 7 bases fitting TRBD1. The CDR3 runs 13 residues. The J segment lost 1 base and the V segment lost 12 bases, leaving 5 bases of the junction unmatched. CDR1 and CDR2 from the germline V gene are KGHDR and SFDVKD. CDR3: CASGGGSYNEQFF. For the CDR3, the DNA is TGTGCCTCAGGGGGTGGATCCTACAATGAGCAGTTCTTC.